This T cell receptor (beta chain) was recovered during a study of Graves' ophthalmopathy and Graves' hyperthyroidism. Study-wide points: The model predicted ophthalmopathy progression with 60% to 71% sensitivity and around 72% specificity.

This clonotype was observed at least ten times. What it recognizes is unknown. Moderate-to-severe activity, with CAS ≥3, NOSPECS ≥4 and duration under 3 months, characterized the donors with ophthalmopathy. None of the included patients had other autoimmune diseases, uncontrolled infections, pregnancy or lactation, as these led to exclusion. It was from roughly 9.3 ml of fresh peripheral blood that the PBMCs came. The CDR3 length is 16 residues. Germline assignment: CDR1 MNHEY and CDR2 SMNVEV (reference sequence). V was cut by 6 bases and J by 4 bases, with 19 bases left in between. CDR3 regions of TCR beta were amplified from RNA transcripts. First-round RT-PCR relied on HTBI primers, and a second-round multiplex PCR came next. TCRdb re-called the multiplex PCR reads with MiXCR, one entry per CDR3 protein. The data show 200,000 to 250,000 distinct CDR3 sequences, approximately 21% seen once.

The genes are TRBV27 and TRBJ1-3; D gene ambiguous. Sequencing input: peripheral blood. The sequence derives from a woman in her fifties or sixties with Graves' ophthalmopathy. DNA for the CDR3: TGTGCCAGCAGCGCCCGAGCCGTAACAATCGGAAACACCATATATTTT. It codes for CASSARAVTIGNTIYF.